This record looks at one T cell receptor beta chain sequence and its context. This record comes from a study of blood T cell repertoires in COVID-19. J gave up 7 bases and V 5 bases, and 10 bases lay outside the gene matches. Looked up from germline, CDR1 is SEHNR and CDR2 is FQNEAQ (reference sequence). The CDR3 runs 16 residues. Assay used: immunoSEQ multiplex PCR; TCRdb lists only in-frame clones, some missing. This table holds 55,000 to 80,000 clones, 80% to 90% found once. Sequencing was performed on peripheral blood. The TCR sequence derives from a human donor in a cohort sampled during active COVID-19. The V gene is TRBV7-9, the J gene TRBJ2-1; 11 bases line up with TRBD1. CDR3 DNA: TGTGCCAGCAGCGGCCCGGGACAGGGGGTGATGAATGAGCAGTTCTTC. It translates to CASSGPGQGVMNEQFF.